The table lists the clone carrying this T cell receptor beta chain with many counts. Its specificity is not known. The repertoire was sequenced with immunoSEQ multiplex PCR; TCRdb's copy has only in-frame clones and lacks some. Of about 15,000 clones listed, about 37% were seen once; the top ten hold roughly two fifths. This record comes from a study of neoadjuvant anti-PD-1 for oral cavity cancer. The wider study: Most patients had three to four biweekly doses of 3 mg/kg nivolumab before resection. Patients without progression got a fourth dose around day 43.

Germline V gene sequence: CDR1 LNHDA, CDR2 SQIVND (reference sequence). This CDR3 is built from 14 residues. V lost 1 base, J lost 3 bases, and 9 bases lay in between. Time point meaning: after neoadjuvant nivolumab, at surgical resection. Patients had newly diagnosed, untreated stage II-IVA oral cavity squamous cell carcinoma. Study outcomes and limitations: TCR analyses covered only a few patients per response group.

The receptor comes from a person aged 35-79 years with oral cavity squamous cell carcinoma. This rearrangement joins TRBV19 to TRBJ1-1; D ambiguous. The source was tumor tissue, collected after nivolumab (anti-PD-1) treatment. This CDR3 reads CASSIGGSYTEAFF. CDR3 sequence (DNA): TGTGCCAGTAGTATAGGAGGGAGCTACACTGAAGCTTTCTTT.